This passage covers 10 T cell receptor beta chains from one sample sequenced in a study of CD8 T cells in ankylosing spondylitis. Findings of the study overall: What appeared characteristic of ankylosing spondylitis blood was a TCR beta motif of 7 or 8 highly homologous variants.

These receptors are not linked to any known antigen. TCRdb recomputed calls from the 5' RACE reads with MiXCR, one row per CDR3 protein. The repertoire consists of about 840,000 distinct CDR3 sequences, with 10% to 15% occurring once and the leading ten covering around 0.51%. The sequencing sample was made of blood, either unsorted or a sorted T cell fraction (not recorded which). These receptors were taken from a male donor with ankylosing spondylitis.

This clonotype appeared a few times. This chain joins TRBV28 and TRBJ2-3; D is possibly TRBD1 or TRBD2 (5 bases each). Germline V gene sequence: CDR1 MDHEN, CDR2 SYDVKM. Trimming stripped 6 bases from V and 3 bases from J, with 19 bases between. There are 16 residues in the CDR3. Here the CDR3 DNA reads TGTGCCAGCAGACCCGTGGGACGCCCCGGGACAGATACGCAGTATTTT. This translates into CASRPVGRPGTDTQYF.

V is TRBV7-2 and J is TRBJ2-7; TRBD1 agrees at 10 bases. In germline, CDR1 is SGHTA, CDR2 FQGNSA. V gave up 5 bases and J gave up 6 bases; unmatched junction bases: 10. There are 15 residues in the CDR3. The CDR3 region is CASSRYRQGASEQYF. The DNA of the CDR3 is TGTGCCAGCAGCCGATACCGACAGGGGGCAAGCGAGCAGTACTTC. The full variable domain, rest sourced from reference TRBV7-2 and TRBJ2-7, is GAGVSQSPSNKVTEKGKDVELRCDPISGHTALYWYRQSLGQGLEFLIYFQGNSAPDKSGLPSDRFSAERTGGSVSTLTIQRTQQEDSAVYLCASSRYRQGASEQYFGPGTRLTVT.

This clonotype was seen at least ten times. The chain recombines TRBV28 with TRBJ1-1; no firm D call. CDR1 and CDR2 from the germline V gene are MDHEN and SYDVKM. The length of the CDR3 is 13 residues. The V end was cut by 5 bases, the J end by 6 bases, with 13 bases between. CDR3 in DNA: TGTGCCAGCAGTCTCGGACGGGAACCTGAAGCTTTCTTT. This codes for CASSLGREPEAFF.

The chain couples TRBV20-1 to TRBJ2-3, with 16 bases fitting TRBD2. After removal of 6 bases from V and 4 bases from J, the junction contained 4 bases not matched to a gene. The CDR3 runs 15 residues. The germline V gene encodes CDR1 DFQATT and CDR2 SNEGSKA (reference sequence). The CDR3 sequence: CSAGTSGGAPDTQYF. DNA of the CDR3: TGCAGTGCCGGGACTAGCGGGGGGGCCCCAGATACGCAGTATTTT.

This sequence joins TRBV20-1 and TRBJ2-3; 8 positions agree with TRBD2. V lost 7 bases, J lost 1 base, and 10 bases stayed unmatched. Germline lookup yields CDR1 DFQATT and CDR2 SNEGSKA (reference sequence). There are 15 residues in the CDR3. In DNA form, the CDR3 reads TGCAGTGGCTCGGACTGGCGGGAGGGCACAGATACGCAGTATTTT. Translated, it gives CSGSDWREGTDTQYF.

This clonotype has a handful of counts. The rearrangement uses TRBV7-2 and TRBJ2-5; 7 nucleotides match TRBD2. The CDR3 is made up of 15 amino acids. The trim removed 3 bases at V and 2 bases at J, leaving 6 bases unmatched. Looked up from germline, CDR1 is SGHTA and CDR2 is FQGNSA. The chain's CDR3 is CASSFSRTSQETQYF. For the CDR3, the DNA is TGTGCCAGCAGCTTTTCCCGGACTAGTCAAGAGACCCAGTACTTC.

This clonotype was counted only a few times. V is TRBV6-2 or TRBV6-3 and J is TRBJ2-7; 9 nucleotides match TRBD1. CDR3 length: 15 amino acids. The junction had 4 bases not matched to a gene; V was cut back by 0 bases and J by 4 bases. Germline V lookup: CDR1 MNHEY, CDR2 SVGEGT. The CDR3 is CASSYSWDRAYEQYF. CDR3 sequence (DNA): TGTGCCAGCAGTTACTCCTGGGACAGGGCTTACGAGCAGTACTTC.

This clonotype was observed a few times. The chain couples TRBV4-3 to TRBJ2-5; unclear D gene. This CDR3 has 15 residues. The germline V gene encodes CDR1 LGHNA and CDR2 YSLEER. The V gene lost 1 base and the J gene lost 0 bases, with 9 bases spanning the gap. CDR3 protein: CASSQGVGYQETQYF. The CDR3 DNA reads TGCGCCAGCAGCCAAGGGGTCGGGTACCAAGAGACCCAGTACTTC.

This clonotype was picked up many times. This chain uses TRBV20-1 with TRBJ1-1; no clear D. Germline-derived CDR1 and CDR2 are DFQATT and SNEGSKA (reference sequence). V lost 6 bases and J 10 bases, leaving 21 bases between the germline ends. The CDR3 is 13 residues long. This CDR3 is CSAVLPRGSRAFF. For the CDR3, the DNA is TGCAGTGCAGTCCTCCCCCGCGGGTCTCGAGCTTTCTTT.

The rearrangement joins TRBV20-1 to TRBJ1-6, with D perhaps matching TRBD1 (5 bases). With 2 bases removed from V and 7 bases from J, the gap between germline ends came to 12 bases. Germline CDR1 DFQATT, CDR2 SNEGSKA (reference sequence). The CDR3 has 14 residues. The CDR3 DNA follows: TGCAGTGCTAGACCGGAATCAGGGAATTCACCCCTCCACTTT. As protein: CSARPESGNSPLHF.